One and the same sample provided the 18 T cell receptor beta chains below, sequenced in a study of blood T cell repertoires in COVID-19. The repertoire was sequenced with immunoSEQ multiplex PCR; TCRdb's copy has only in-frame clones and lacks some. Among some 210,000 clones, about 90% were seen once, and the ten largest hold 1.2%. Specimen: peripheral blood. The receptors were sampled from a man aged 25-45 years with acute or convalescent COVID-19.

The chain is built from TRBV6-5 and TRBJ2-2; TRBD2 might be the D (5 bases). The CDR3 contains 15 residues. Germline V gives CDR1 MNHEY, CDR2 SVGAGI. V was clipped by 5 bases and J by 0 bases, with 10 bases between them. This CDR3 is CASSHKRPNTGELFF. DNA of the CDR3: TGTGCCAGCAGTCATAAGCGGCCGAACACCGGGGAGCTGTTTTTT.

The rearrangement links TRBV6-5 to TRBJ2-1, with D perhaps matching TRBD2 (5 bases). The CDR3 length is 15 residues. The germline V gene encodes CDR1 MNHEY and CDR2 SVGAGI. With 6 bases removed from V and 5 bases from J, the gap between germline ends came to 17 bases. The CDR3 nucleotides read TGTGCCAGCAGCACCCCACTCGGGCGGGACAATGAGCAGTTCTTC. Its protein product is CASSTPLGRDNEQFF.

The rearrangement links TRBV12-3 or TRBV12-4 to TRBJ1-5; D is undetermined. Trimming removed 5 bases at V and 5 bases at J, with 10 bases between. The CDR3 length is 13 residues. CDR3 bases: TGTGCCAGCAGTGCTGGTGGCCATCAGCCCCAGCATTTT. The encoded protein is CASSAGGHQPQHF.

V and J are TRBV3-1 (or the pseudogene TRBV3-2) and TRBJ2-7, with TRBD1 matching over 7 bases. Germline loops: CDR1 LGHDT, CDR2 YNNKEL (reference sequence). The CDR3 loop spans 13 amino acids. V lost 4 bases, J lost 7 bases, and 7 bases stayed unmatched. The CDR3 nucleotides read TGTGCCAGCAGCCCGCGGACAGGTTCAGAGCAGTACTTC. This sequence encodes CASSPRTGSEQYF.

The rearrangement joins TRBV18 to TRBJ1-6; D is perhaps TRBD1 (6 bases). The V and J ends lost 4 bases and 6 bases respectively, with 22 bases between them. Per the germline V gene, CDR1 is KGHSH and CDR2 is LQKENI. This CDR3 is 18 amino acids long. CDR3 in DNA: TGTGCCAGCTCACAGGGATCGCAGGGGCAGGGCACTAATTCACCCCTCCACTTT. Its protein is CASSQGSQGQGTNSPLHF.

This chain uses TRBV27 with TRBJ2-1; D possibly corresponds to TRBD1 (7 bases). Germline V gives CDR1 MNHEY, CDR2 SMNVEV (reference sequence). The CDR3 contains 13 residues. V shed 5 bases and J shed 5 bases, with 10 bases lying between them. CDR3 nucleotide sequence: TGTGCCAGCAGTGGGGGGACAGACAATGAGCAGTTCTTC. Translation: CASSGGTDNEQFF.

The chain recombines TRBV7-8 with TRBJ1-1; D gene unclear. The CDR3 has 17 residues. CDR1 and CDR2 (germline): SGHVS, FQNEAQ. The ends were cut back, 2 bases at V and 4 bases at J, with 20 bases in the middle. The CDR3 nucleotides are TGTGCCAGCAGCTTATTAGTCTCACGGGTATCGAGCACTGAAGCTTTCTTT. Its protein is CASSLLVSRVSSTEAFF.

This clone appeared a single time. The rearrangement links TRBV12-3 or TRBV12-4 to TRBJ2-7, with TRBD2 as a possible D gene (5 bases). The ends were cut back, 3 bases at V and 7 bases at J, with 10 bases in the middle. The CDR3 runs to 12 residues. The DNA of the CDR3 is TGTGCCAGCAGTTTCGGCCCGGGAGAGCAGTACTTC. Translation gives CASSFGPGEQYF.

CDR3 bases: TGTGCCAGCAGCCATTCTCTACCCACCCTCCACTTT. Translated: CASSHSLPTLHF. The chain joins TRBV3-1 (or the pseudogene TRBV3-2) to TRBJ1-6; no definite D call. Trimming pared 3 bases from V and 14 bases from J, leaving 11 bases between. The CDR3 consists of 12 residues. Germline CDR1 reads LGHDT; CDR2 reads YNNKEL (reference sequence).

CDR3: CASRKEPRGSYEQYF. The CDR3 DNA reads TGTGCCAGCAGGAAAGAGCCCCGGGGATCCTACGAGCAGTACTTC. The chain carries TRBV28 and TRBJ2-7, with D tentatively TRBD2 (5 bases). Trimming took off 6 bases at V and 1 base at J, with 16 bases between the two ends. The CDR3 loop spans 15 amino acids. The germline gives CDR1 MDHEN, CDR2 SYDVKM.

CDR3 residues: CASIPGMRSPLHF. The CDR3 nucleotides are TGTGCCAGCATTCCAGGGATGCGCTCACCCCTCCACTTT. The rearrangement links TRBV2 to TRBJ1-6, with D perhaps matching TRBD1 (5 bases). Germline values: CDR1 SNHLY, CDR2 FYNNEI. The CDR3 is 13 residues long. V was trimmed by 7 bases and J by 10 bases, leaving 14 bases between them.

The chain employs TRBV2 and TRBJ2-5; 9 nucleotides match TRBD2. The V gene end was trimmed by 4 bases and the J gene end by 5 bases; junction bases not matched to a gene: 11. The CDR3 extends over 16 amino acids. The germline gives CDR1 SNHLY, CDR2 FYNNEI. CDR3 coding DNA: TGTGCCAGCAGTGCCCTCGGGAATAGCGGGAGTGAGACCCAGTACTTC. Translating it yields CASSALGNSGSETQYF.

The rearrangement joins TRBV30 to TRBJ2-7, with D tentatively TRBD1 (7 bases). Germline loops: CDR1 GTSNPN, CDR2 SVGIG (reference sequence). The length of the CDR3 is 12 residues. Trimming removed 3 bases at V and 2 bases at J, with 8 bases between. The CDR3 here is CAWSRGAYEQYF. CDR3 nucleotide sequence: TGTGCCTGGAGCAGGGGGGCCTACGAGCAGTACTTC.

The V and J genes are TRBV10-3 and TRBJ2-7; 8 bases map to TRBD1. This CDR3 comprises 16 residues. Germline CDR1 ENHRY, CDR2 SYGVKD. V lost 5 bases to trimming and J lost 1 base; unmatched junction nucleotides: 10. The CDR3 protein is CAISKDTGTGSYEQYF. The CDR3 bases are TGTGCCATCAGTAAGGATACGGGGACAGGTTCCTACGAGCAGTACTTC.

This clone was counted between two and nine times. The chain is built from TRBV7-3 and TRBJ2-7, with no clear D. The V end was cut by 1 base, the J end by 5 bases, with 9 bases between. The length of the CDR3 is 13 residues. Germline-derived CDR1 and CDR2 are SGHTA and FQGTGA. The CDR3 region has the DNA TGTGCCAGCAGCTTAAGTAGCATCCACGAGCAGTACTTC. This gives the protein CASSLSSIHEQYF.

This clone was detected only once. The J gene is TRBJ1-1, the V gene TRBV11-2; D is ambiguous. From germline, CDR1 is SGHAT and CDR2 FQNNGV. The CDR3 has 11 amino acids. Between the trimmed V and J ends, which lost 4 bases and 5 bases, there was a span of 5 bases. CDR3 nucleotides: TGTGCCAGCAGCTACGGGACTGAAGCTTTCTTT. It yields the protein CASSYGTEAFF.

The chain recombines TRBV11-2 with TRBJ2-5; 10 bases fit TRBD2. The trim removed 5 bases at V and 9 bases at J, leaving 6 bases unmatched. The CDR3 extends over 13 amino acids. In germline, CDR1 is SGHAT, CDR2 FQNNGV. The CDR3 sequence is CASSPGTSVSQYF. The CDR3 coding sequence is TGTGCCAGCAGCCCCGGGACTAGCGTTTCCCAGTACTTC. Variable domain in full (rest from reference TRBV11-2 and TRBJ2-5): EAGVAQSPRYKIIEKRQSVAFWCNPISGHATLYWYQQILGQGPKLLIQFQNNGVVDDSQLPKDRFSAERLKGVDSTLKIQPAKLEDSAVYLCASSPGTSVSQYFGPGTRLLVL.

This clone was seen a few times. DNA for the CDR3: TGTGCCAGCAGCCAATCAAGCCTCGGGAGGACTGAAGCTTTCTTT. This sequence encodes CASSQSSLGRTEAFF. The chain uses TRBV16 and TRBJ1-1; D gene unclear. CDR1 is KGHSY, CDR2 FQNENV, per germline. V dropped 0 bases and J dropped 5 bases, with 13 bases sitting between them. The CDR3 contains 15 residues.